The next 14 T cell receptor beta chains were all read from a single sample in a study of cytomegalovirus exposure and HLA in healthy donors. PCR involved 60 Vbeta and 13 Jbeta primers. The protocol was immunoSEQ multiplex PCR, while the TCRdb copy is restricted to in-frame clones and leaves out a portion. The data hold around 150,000 clones, with 60% to 70% observed a single time. Sequencing used PBMCs. These receptors were taken from a woman aged 60-70 years in good health and CMV-seropositive.

The chain links TRBV9 to TRBJ1-2; D is uncertain. V was pared by 3 bases and J by 6 bases, with 18 bases between. This CDR3 spans 15 amino acids. From germline, CDR1 is SGDLS and CDR2 YYNGEE. The CDR3 coding sequence is TGTGCCAGCAGCGGGACTGGTACCACCTTAGATGGCTACACCTTC. Translated: CASSGTGTTLDGYTF.

This clone was detected once. The rearrangement uses TRBV15 and TRBJ1-1; 7 bases fit TRBD1. Trimming at V came to 0 bases and at J to 0 bases, leaving 16 bases not matched to a gene. The germline CDR1 and CDR2 sequences are LNHNV and YYDKDF (reference sequence). The CDR3 runs to 20 residues. The DNA of the CDR3 is TGTGCCACCAGCAGAGATCCTGGTTGGGGACAGAGCAACGTGAACACTGAAGCTTTCTTT. It is translated as CATSRDPGWGQSNVNTEAFF. The entire variable domain, with the rest obtained from reference TRBV15 and TRBJ1-1, is as follows: DAMVIQNPRYQVTQFGKPVTLSCSQTLNHNVMYWYQQKSSQAPKLLFHYYDKDFNNEADTPDNFQSRRPNTSFCFLDIRSPGLGDTAMYLCATSRDPGWGQSNVNTEAFFGQGTRLTVV.

V gene TRBV7-3 combines with J gene TRBJ1-2, with 8 bases lining up with TRBD1. Trimming cost V 5 bases and J 3 bases; bases outside gene matches: 5. The CDR3 has 14 amino acids. CDR1 is SGHTA, CDR2 FQGTGA, per germline. CDR3 amino acids: CASSPGTGDYGYTF. The CDR3 nucleotides read TGTGCCAGCAGCCCCGGGACAGGTGACTATGGCTACACCTTC.

The chain is built from TRBV29-1 and TRBJ2-5, with D possibly matching TRBD2 (5 bases). This CDR3 region has 12 residues. Germline V CDR1 and CDR2: SQVTM, ANQGSEA. Trimming took off 5 bases at V and 4 bases at J, with 11 bases between the two ends. The CDR3 sequence: CSVSEGGETQYF. CDR3 sequence (DNA): TGCAGCGTTAGTGAGGGCGGAGAGACCCAGTACTTC.

The chain carries TRBV30 and TRBJ2-2; 7 nucleotides line up with TRBD1. The CDR3 sequence is 16 residues long. V shed 4 bases and J 1 base; nucleotides not matched to a gene: 9. In germline, CDR1 is GTSNPN, CDR2 SVGIG (reference sequence). CDR3 sequence (DNA): TGTGCCTGGACCCCGACAGGGACGAAGAACACCGGGGAGCTGTTTTTT. Residues: CAWTPTGTKNTGELFF. The whole variable domain, filled in from reference TRBV30 and TRBJ2-2, reads SQTIHQWPATLVQPVGSPLSLECTVEGTSNPNLYWYRQAAGRGLQLLFYSVGIGQISSEVPQNLSASRPQDRQFILSSKKLLLSDSGFYLCAWTPTGTKNTGELFFGEGSRLTVL.

The gene calls are TRBV30 and TRBJ2-5; TRBD1 agrees at 9 bases. The end of the DNA aligns better with TRBJ2-7, so the J call may be wrong. The CDR3 totals 13 residues. Germline V gene data show CDR1 as GTSNPN and CDR2 as SVGIG (reference sequence). Here the CDR3 reads CAWRDRGTYEQYF. Written as DNA, the CDR3 is TGTGCCTGGAGGGACAGGGGAACCTACGAGCAGTACTTC.

V usage is TRBV5-4 and J usage is TRBJ2-2, with 10 nucleotides matching TRBD2. CDR1 is SGHNT and CDR2 is YYREEE in the germline V gene (reference sequence). The CDR3 consists of 15 residues. The junction had 1 base not matched to a gene; V was cut back by 2 bases and J by 3 bases. The chain's CDR3 is CASSFLAGDTGELFF. CDR3 coding DNA: TGTGCCAGCAGCTTCCTAGCGGGAGACACCGGGGAGCTGTTTTTT.

The chain is built from TRBV2 and TRBJ2-3; TRBD2 matches at 9 bases. CDR1 is SNHLY and CDR2 is FYNNEI in the germline V gene. The junction had 6 bases not matched to a gene; V was cut back by 6 bases and J by 2 bases. The CDR3 spans 15 residues. CDR3 sequence: CASRDSGRLTDTQYF. In DNA form, the CDR3 reads TGTGCCAGCAGAGATAGCGGGAGACTCACAGATACGCAGTATTTT.

This clone was recorded a few times. J is TRBJ2-3 and V is TRBV7-2, with 9 bases that match TRBD2. Trimming took 2 bases from V and 4 from J; bases not matched to a gene: 7. The CDR3 loop spans 16 amino acids. The germline gives CDR1 SGHTA, CDR2 FQGNSA. The DNA of the CDR3 is TGTGCCAGCAGCTTATGGGCGGGAGGGGGTTCAGATACGCAGTATTTT. It yields the protein CASSLWAGGGSDTQYF.

There are a few counts of this clone. The rearrangement joins TRBV7-2 to TRBJ2-2, with a tentative D call TRBD1 (6 bases). Germline values: CDR1 SGHTA, CDR2 FQGNSA. CDR3 length: 15 residues. The V end was cut by 11 bases, the J end by 0 bases, with 16 bases between. The CDR3 bases are TGTGCCCATGGGGGCCTGTTCGCGAACACCGGGGAGCTGTTTTTT. Translation: CAHGGLFANTGELFF.

This rearrangement joins TRBV5-1 to TRBJ2-3, with TRBD2 identical over 12 bases. V lost 5 bases to trimming and J lost 4 bases; unmatched junction nucleotides: 5. The length of the CDR3 is 15 residues. CDR1 is SGHRS, CDR2 YFSETQ, per germline. This chain's CDR3 is CASRVGLAGPDTQYF. For the CDR3, the DNA is TGCGCCAGCAGAGTCGGACTAGCGGGACCAGATACGCAGTATTTT.

The chain uses TRBV10-3 and TRBJ2-1; 8 bases agree with TRBD2. The CDR3 is 14 amino acids. Germline CDR1 and CDR2: ENHRY and SYGVKD. V lost 4 bases and J lost 6; bases outside the gene matches: 5. CDR3 region: CAISVGGRSNEQFF. The CDR3 DNA reads as TGTGCCATCAGTGTTGGCGGGAGGTCCAATGAGCAGTTCTTC.

The sample holds a few counts of this clone. V is TRBV11-2 and J is TRBJ2-3; D gene uncertain. Germline V gene data show CDR1 as SGHAT and CDR2 as FQNNGV. CDR3 length: 12 residues. V was cut by 3 bases and J by 4 bases, with 5 bases left in between. CDR3 sequence: CASSFIADTQYF. The CDR3 DNA sequence: TGTGCCAGCAGCTTTATTGCAGATACGCAGTATTTT.

The V call is TRBV27, the J call TRBJ1-5; 8 positions agree with TRBD1. The junction had 5 bases not matched to a gene; V was cut back by 8 bases and J by 2 bases. The CDR3 has 14 amino acids. CDR1 is MNHEY, CDR2 SMNVEV, per germline (reference sequence). The CDR3 sequence is CASQDRGGNQPQHF. CDR3 DNA sequence: TGTGCCAGCCAAGACAGGGGTGGCAATCAGCCCCAGCATTTT.